This TCR beta chain was observed in a study of blood T cells in healthy people across ages. Then a second PCR, running about 7 to 11 cycles, was carried out with a sample-barcoded 5' primer and a J-beta primer mix. TCRdb recomputed calls from the 5' RACE reads with MiXCR, one row per CDR3 protein. The table records 850,000 to 1,000,000 distinct CDR3 sequences, 40% to 60% of them present only once. This CDR3 has 14 amino acids. Germline CDR1 reads LGHDT; CDR2 reads YNNKEL (reference sequence). V gave up 0 bases and J gave up 8 bases, with 10 bases separating them. This clonotype originated in a man aged 25-40 years in good health. Material: blood. The chain combines TRBV3-1 with TRBJ1-4; no reliable D call. In DNA form, the CDR3 reads TGTGCCAGCAGCCAAGAGGACCTGGGGGAAAAACTGTTTTTT. It yields the protein CASSQEDLGEKLFF.